This TCR beta chain was sequenced for a study of Tregs in tolerant kidney transplant recipients. There are 18 residues in the CDR3. J gave up 3 bases and V 1 base, and 9 bases lay outside the gene matches. Germline assignment: CDR1 MNHNS and CDR2 SASEGT. Mixed chimerism was transient after nonmyeloablative marrow transplants from related graft donors. TCRdb's copy holds only in-frame clones and misses some; the assay was immunoSEQ multiplex PCR. The sample lists roughly 86,000 clones; 93% were seen once. Here the sequenced sample was CD4+ T cells from blood (PBMCs), taken 12 months after the transplant. This chain links TRBV6-1 with TRBJ2-4, with 10 bases matching TRBD2. The TCR originated in a human patient who received a combined kidney and bone marrow transplant. Some T cells may possibly be graft donor cells. The CDR3 sequence: CASSEVASGSGSKNIQYF. The CDR3 region has the DNA TGTGCCAGCAGTGAAGTGGCTAGCGGGAGCGGCAGCAAAAACATTCAGTACTTC.